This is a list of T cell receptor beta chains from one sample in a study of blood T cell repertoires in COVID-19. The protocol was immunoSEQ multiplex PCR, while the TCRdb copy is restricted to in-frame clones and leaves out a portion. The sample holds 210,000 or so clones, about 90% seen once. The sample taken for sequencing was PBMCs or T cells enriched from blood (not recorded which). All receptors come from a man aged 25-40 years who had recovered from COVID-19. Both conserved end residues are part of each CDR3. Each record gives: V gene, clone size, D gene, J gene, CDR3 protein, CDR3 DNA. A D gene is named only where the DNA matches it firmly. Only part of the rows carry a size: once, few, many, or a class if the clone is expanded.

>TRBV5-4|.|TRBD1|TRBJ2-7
CASSAGQGRTYEQYF
TGTGCCAGCAGCGCCGGACAGGGCCGTACCTACGAGCAGTACTTC
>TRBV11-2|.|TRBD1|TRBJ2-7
CASSRDRGEQYF
TGTGCCAGCAGCCGCGACAGGGGCGAGCAGTACTTC
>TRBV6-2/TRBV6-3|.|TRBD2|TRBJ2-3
CASSSPSGTSTDTQYF
TGTGCCAGCAGTTCGCCCAGCGGGACTAGCACAGATACGCAGTATTTT
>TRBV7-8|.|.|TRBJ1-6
CASSPLGGADLYNSPLHF
TGTGCCAGCAGCCCCCTGGGAGGTGCTGACCTCTATAATTCACCCCTCCACTTT
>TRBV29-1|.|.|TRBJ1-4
CSAPSVLGGNEKLFF
TGCAGCGCTCCTAGTGTCCTAGGAGGGAATGAAAAACTGTTTTTT
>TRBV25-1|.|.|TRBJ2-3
CASLETNTDTQYF
TGTGCCAGCCTGGAGACCAACACAGATACGCAGTATTTT
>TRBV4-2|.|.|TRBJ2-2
CASSQVSSAGELFF
TGTGCCAGCAGCCAAGTTTCTAGCGCGGGGGAGCTGTTTTTT
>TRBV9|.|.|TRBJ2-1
CASSGKVEVHYNEQFF
TGTGCCAGCAGCGGAAAAGTAGAGGTCCATTACAATGAGCAGTTCTTC
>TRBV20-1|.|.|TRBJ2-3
CSASPAGSYWTDTQYF
TGCAGTGCTAGTCCGGCAGGCTCCTATTGGACAGATACGCAGTATTTT
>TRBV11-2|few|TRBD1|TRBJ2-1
CASSLGWTGGNEQFF
TGTGCCAGCAGCTTAGGTTGGACAGGGGGGAATGAGCAGTTCTTC
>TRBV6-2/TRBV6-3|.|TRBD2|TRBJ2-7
CASSPPGLAGEQYF
TGTGCCAGCAGTCCCCCGGGACTAGCGGGTGAGCAGTACTTC
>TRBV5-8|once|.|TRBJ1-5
CASSFQRGQPQHF
TGTGCCAGCAGCTTTCAGAGAGGTCAGCCCCAGCATTTT
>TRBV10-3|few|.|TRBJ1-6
CAIRVTDINSPLHF
TGTGCCATCAGGGTGACAGATATTAATTCACCCCTCCACTTT
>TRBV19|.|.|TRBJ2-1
CASGWGGAYNEQFF
TGTGCCAGCGGCTGGGGGGGCGCCTACAATGAGCAGTTCTTC
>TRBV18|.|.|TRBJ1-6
CASSPPSRDPSPLHF
TGTGCCAGCTCACCACCCTCCCGAGATCCTTCACCCCTCCACTTT
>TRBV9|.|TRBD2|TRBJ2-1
CASSGTSGFKDEQFF
TGTGCCAGCAGCGGTACTAGCGGATTTAAGGATGAGCAGTTCTTC
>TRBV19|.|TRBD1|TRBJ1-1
CASSLTGTETEAFF
TGTGCCAGTAGTCTAACCGGGACAGAGACTGAAGCTTTCTTT
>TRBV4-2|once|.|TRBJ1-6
CASSQDAVGSSRNSPLHF
TGTGCCAGCAGCCAAGATGCCGTCGGGTCCTCGCGAAATTCACCCCTCCACTTT
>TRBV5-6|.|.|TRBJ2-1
CASSHYNEQFF
TGTGCCAGCAGCCATTACAATGAGCAGTTCTTC
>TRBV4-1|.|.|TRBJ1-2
CASRLPVAKGGYTF
TGCGCCAGCCGACTGCCTGTAGCAAAAGGAGGCTACACCTTC
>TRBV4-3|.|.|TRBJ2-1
CASSQDMGGARNEQFF
TGCGCCAGCAGCCAAGATATGGGGGGGGCCCGCAATGAGCAGTTCTTC
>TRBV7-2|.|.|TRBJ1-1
CASSADRSVTEAFF
TGTGCCAGCAGCGCCGACAGGAGTGTTACTGAAGCTTTCTTT
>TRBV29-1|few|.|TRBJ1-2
CSASGGDYYGYTF
TGCAGCGCCTCGGGAGGGGACTACTATGGCTACACCTTC
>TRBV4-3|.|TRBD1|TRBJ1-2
CASSQDRGLTYGYTF
TGCGCCAGCAGCCAAGACAGGGGGCTTACCTATGGCTACACCTTC
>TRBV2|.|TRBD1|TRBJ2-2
CASSDPGDRPAGELFF
TGTGCCAGCAGTGACCCGGGGGACAGGCCGGCCGGGGAGCTGTTTTTT
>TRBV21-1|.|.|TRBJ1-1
CASSLMGGTANTEAFF
TGTGCCAGCAGCCTAATGGGTGGCACAGCGAACACTGAAGCTTTCTTT
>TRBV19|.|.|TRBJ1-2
CASLQWGANYGYTF
TGTGCCAGTCTCCAGTGGGGGGCTAACTATGGCTACACCTTC
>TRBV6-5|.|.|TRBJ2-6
CASSSTSAGANVLTF
TGTGCCAGCAGCTCAACCTCGGCTGGGGCCAACGTCCTGACTTTC
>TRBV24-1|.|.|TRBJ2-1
CATSDYTGTSNEQFF
TGTGCCACCAGTGATTACACAGGTACATCTAATGAGCAGTTCTTC
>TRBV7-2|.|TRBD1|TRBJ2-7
CASSSDRGLSYEQYF
TGTGCCAGCAGCTCCGACAGGGGGCTATCCTACGAGCAGTACTTC
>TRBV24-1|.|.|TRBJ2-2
CATADTGELFF
TGTGCCACCGCGGACACCGGGGAGCTGTTTTTT
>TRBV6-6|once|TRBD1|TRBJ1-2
CASSYPTGGDYGYTF
TGTGCCAGCAGTTACCCCACAGGGGGAGACTATGGCTACACCTTC
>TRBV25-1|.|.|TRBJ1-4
CASSAQGNANEKLFF
TGTGCCAGCAGTGCCCAGGGAAACGCGAATGAAAAACTGTTTTTT
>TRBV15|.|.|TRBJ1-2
CATSSRVNYGYTF
TGTGCCACCAGCAGCAGGGTTAACTATGGCTACACCTTC
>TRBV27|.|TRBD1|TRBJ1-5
CASRSRTGSHQPQHF
TGTGCCAGCAGATCCCGGACAGGGAGCCATCAGCCCCAGCATTTT
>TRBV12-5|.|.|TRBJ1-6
CASGFYARSSYNSPLHF
TGTGCTAGTGGTTTTTACGCTCGGAGCTCCTATAATTCACCCCTCCACTTT
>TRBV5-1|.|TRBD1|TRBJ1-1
CASSLEGARGEAFF
TGCGCCAGCAGCTTGGAGGGGGCGCGGGGTGAAGCTTTCTTT
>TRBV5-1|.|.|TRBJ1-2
CASSLAGNYGYTF
TGCGCCAGCAGCTTGGCAGGGAACTATGGCTACACCTTC
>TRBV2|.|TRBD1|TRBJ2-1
CASSESGGPYNEQFF
TGTGCCAGCAGTGAGTCAGGGGGCCCCTACAATGAGCAGTTCTTC
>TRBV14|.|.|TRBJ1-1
CASSGGATGNTEAFF
TGTGCCAGCAGCGGTGGGGCCACAGGGAACACTGAAGCTTTCTTT
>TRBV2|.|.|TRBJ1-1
CASSEVRQNTEAFF
TGTGCCAGCAGTGAAGTACGACAGAACACTGAAGCTTTCTTT